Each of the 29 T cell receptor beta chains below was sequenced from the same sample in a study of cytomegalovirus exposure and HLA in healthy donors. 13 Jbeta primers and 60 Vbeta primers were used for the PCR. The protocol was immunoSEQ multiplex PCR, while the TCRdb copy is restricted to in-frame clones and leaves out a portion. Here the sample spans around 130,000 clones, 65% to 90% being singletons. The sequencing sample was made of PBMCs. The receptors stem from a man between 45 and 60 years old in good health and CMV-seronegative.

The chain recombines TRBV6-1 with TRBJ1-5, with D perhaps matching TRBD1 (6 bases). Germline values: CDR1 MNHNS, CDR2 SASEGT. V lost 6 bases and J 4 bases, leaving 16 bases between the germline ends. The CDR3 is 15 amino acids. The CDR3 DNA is TGTGCCAGCAGCCTGGACAGAGCTGAAAATCAGCCCCAGCATTTT. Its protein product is CASSLDRAENQPQHF.

In DNA form, the CDR3 reads TGTGCCTGGAGCCCCGGCCGACTACAACGAGCTTTCTTT. As protein: CAWSPGRLQRAFF. The rearrangement joins TRBV30 to TRBJ1-1; D is unclear. The CDR3 is 13 residues long. Germline loops: CDR1 GTSNPN, CDR2 SVGIG (reference sequence). V lost 3 bases, J lost 10 bases, and 18 bases lay in between.

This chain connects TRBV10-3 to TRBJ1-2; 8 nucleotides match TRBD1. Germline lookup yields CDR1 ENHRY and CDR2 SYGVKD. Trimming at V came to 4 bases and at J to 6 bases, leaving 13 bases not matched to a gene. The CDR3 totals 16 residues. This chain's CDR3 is CAISGGQGAIYHGYTF. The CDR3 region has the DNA TGTGCCATCAGTGGGGGGCAGGGGGCGATCTACCATGGCTACACCTTC.

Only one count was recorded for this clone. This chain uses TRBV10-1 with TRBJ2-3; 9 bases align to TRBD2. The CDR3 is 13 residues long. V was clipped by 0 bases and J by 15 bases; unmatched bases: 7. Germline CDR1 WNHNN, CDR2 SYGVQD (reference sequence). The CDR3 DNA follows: TGCGCCAGCAGTGAGTCTGTGCGGGGGGGCCGATATTTT. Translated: CASSESVRGGRYF.

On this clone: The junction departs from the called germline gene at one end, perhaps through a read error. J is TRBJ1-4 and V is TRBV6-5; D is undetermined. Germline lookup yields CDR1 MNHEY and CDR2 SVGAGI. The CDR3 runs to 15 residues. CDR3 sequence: CASSYSRRGYEKLFF. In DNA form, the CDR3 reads TGTGCCAGCAGCTACTCCAGGCGGGGTTACGAAAAACTGTTTTTT.

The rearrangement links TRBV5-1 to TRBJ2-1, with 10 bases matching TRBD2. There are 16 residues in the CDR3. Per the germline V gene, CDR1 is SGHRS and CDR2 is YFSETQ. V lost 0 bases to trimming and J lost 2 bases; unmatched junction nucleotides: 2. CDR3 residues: CASSLAAGGTYNEQFF. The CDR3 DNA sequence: TGCGCCAGCAGCTTGGCAGCGGGGGGGACCTACAATGAGCAGTTCTTC.

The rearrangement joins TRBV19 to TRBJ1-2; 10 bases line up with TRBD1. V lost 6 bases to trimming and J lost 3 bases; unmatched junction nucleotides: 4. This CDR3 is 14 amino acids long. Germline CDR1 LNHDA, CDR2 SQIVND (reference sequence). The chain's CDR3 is CASSRTGGDYGYTF. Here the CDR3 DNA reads TGTGCCAGTAGCCGGACAGGGGGAGACTATGGCTACACCTTC.

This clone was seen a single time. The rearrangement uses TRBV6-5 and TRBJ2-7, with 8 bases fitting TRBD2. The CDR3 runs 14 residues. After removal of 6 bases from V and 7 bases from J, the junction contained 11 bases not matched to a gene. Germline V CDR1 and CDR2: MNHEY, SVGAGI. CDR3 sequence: CASSYGLASSEQYF. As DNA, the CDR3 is TGTGCCAGCAGCTATGGACTAGCTTCATCGGAGCAGTACTTC.

The CDR3 region is CASSSRQGVYTGELFF. DNA of the CDR3: TGCGCCAGCAGCTCCAGACAGGGGGTCTACACCGGGGAGCTGTTTTTT. The rearrangement uses TRBV5-1 and TRBJ2-2; 9 bases align to TRBD1. J was trimmed by 3 bases and V by 3 bases; bases with no gene match: 6. Germline-derived CDR1 and CDR2 are SGHRS and YFSETQ. The CDR3 is 16 residues long.

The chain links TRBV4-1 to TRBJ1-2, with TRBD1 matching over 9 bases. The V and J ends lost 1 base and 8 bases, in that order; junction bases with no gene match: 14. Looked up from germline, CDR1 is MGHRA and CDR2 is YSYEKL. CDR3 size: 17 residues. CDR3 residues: CASSQVGQGGKSWGYTF. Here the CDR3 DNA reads TGCGCCAGCAGCCAAGTGGGACAGGGCGGCAAGAGTTGGGGCTACACCTTC.

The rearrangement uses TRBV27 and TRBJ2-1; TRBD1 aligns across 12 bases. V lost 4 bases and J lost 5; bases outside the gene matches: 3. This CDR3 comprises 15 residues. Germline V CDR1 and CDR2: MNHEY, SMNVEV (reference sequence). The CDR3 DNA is TGTGCCAGCAGTTGGGGACAGGGGGCGAACAATGAGCAGTTCTTC. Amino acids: CASSWGQGANNEQFF.

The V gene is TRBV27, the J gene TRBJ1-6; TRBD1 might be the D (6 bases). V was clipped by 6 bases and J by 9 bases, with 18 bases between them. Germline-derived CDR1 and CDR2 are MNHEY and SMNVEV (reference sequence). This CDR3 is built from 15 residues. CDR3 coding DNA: TGTGCCAGCAGACCGATCAGGGGTGGAAGTTCACCCCTCCACTTT. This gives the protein CASRPIRGGSSPLHF.

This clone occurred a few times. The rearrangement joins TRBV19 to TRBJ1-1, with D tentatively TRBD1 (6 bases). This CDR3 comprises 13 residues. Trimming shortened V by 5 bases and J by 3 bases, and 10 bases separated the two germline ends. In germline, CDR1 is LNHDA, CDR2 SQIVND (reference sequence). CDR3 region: CASSDRYYTEAFF. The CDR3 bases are TGTGCCAGTAGTGACAGGTACTACACTGAAGCTTTCTTT.

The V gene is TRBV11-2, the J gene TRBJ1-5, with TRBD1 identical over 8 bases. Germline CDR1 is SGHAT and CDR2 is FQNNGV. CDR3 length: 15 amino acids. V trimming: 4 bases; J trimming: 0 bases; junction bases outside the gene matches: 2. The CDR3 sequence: CASSSQGDSNQPQHF. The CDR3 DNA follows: TGTGCCAGCAGCTCACAGGGGGATAGCAATCAGCCCCAGCATTTT. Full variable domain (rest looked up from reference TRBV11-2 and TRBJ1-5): EAGVAQSPRYKIIEKRQSVAFWCNPISGHATLYWYQQILGQGPKLLIQFQNNGVVDDSQLPKDRFSAERLKGVDSTLKIQPAKLEDSAVYLCASSSQGDSNQPQHFGDGTRLSIL.

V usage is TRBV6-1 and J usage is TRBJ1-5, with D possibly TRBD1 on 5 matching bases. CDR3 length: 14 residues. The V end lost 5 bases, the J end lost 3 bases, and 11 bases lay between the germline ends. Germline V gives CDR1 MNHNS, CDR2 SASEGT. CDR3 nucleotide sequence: TGTGCCAGCAGTTCAGACAGAAACAATCAGCCCCAGCATTTT. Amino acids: CASSSDRNNQPQHF.

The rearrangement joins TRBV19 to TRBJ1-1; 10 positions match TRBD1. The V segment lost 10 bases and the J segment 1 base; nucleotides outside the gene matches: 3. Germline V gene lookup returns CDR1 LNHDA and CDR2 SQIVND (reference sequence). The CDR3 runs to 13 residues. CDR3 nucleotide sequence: TGTGCCACCCGGGACAGGGGGAACACTGAAGCTTTCTTT. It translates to CATRDRGNTEAFF.

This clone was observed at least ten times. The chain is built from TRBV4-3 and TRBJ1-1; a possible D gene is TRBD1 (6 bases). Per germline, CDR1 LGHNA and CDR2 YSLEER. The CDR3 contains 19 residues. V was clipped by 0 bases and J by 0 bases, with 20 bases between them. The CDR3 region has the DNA TGCGCCAGCAGCCAAGAAGCGAGGACAGTTATTAATCTGAACACTGAAGCTTTCTTT. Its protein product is CASSQEARTVINLNTEAFF.

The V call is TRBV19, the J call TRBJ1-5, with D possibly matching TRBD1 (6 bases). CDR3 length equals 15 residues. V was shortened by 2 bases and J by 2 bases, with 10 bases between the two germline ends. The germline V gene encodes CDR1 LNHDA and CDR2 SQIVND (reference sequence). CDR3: CASSIYRDGNQPQHF. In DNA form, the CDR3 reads TGTGCCAGTAGTATATACAGGGACGGCAATCAGCCCCAGCATTTT. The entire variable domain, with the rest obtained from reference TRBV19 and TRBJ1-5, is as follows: DGGITQSPKYLFRKEGQNVTLSCEQNLNHDAMYWYRQDPGQGLRLIYYSQIVNDFQKGDIAEGYSVSREKKESFPLTVTSAQKNPTAFYLCASSIYRDGNQPQHFGDGTRLSIL.

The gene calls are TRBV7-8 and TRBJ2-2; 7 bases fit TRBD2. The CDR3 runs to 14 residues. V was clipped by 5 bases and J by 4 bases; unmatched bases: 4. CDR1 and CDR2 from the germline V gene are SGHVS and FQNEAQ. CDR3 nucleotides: TGTGCCAGCAGCCCTCGGACTAGCACCGGGGAGCTGTTTTTT. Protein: CASSPRTSTGELFF.

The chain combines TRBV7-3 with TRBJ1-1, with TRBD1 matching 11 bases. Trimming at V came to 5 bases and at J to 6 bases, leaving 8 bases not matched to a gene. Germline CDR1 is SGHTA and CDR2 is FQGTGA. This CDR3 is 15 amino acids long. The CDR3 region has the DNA TGTGCCAGCAGCCAGACGGGGACAGGGGGATCTGAAGCTTTCTTT. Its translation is CASSQTGTGGSEAFF.

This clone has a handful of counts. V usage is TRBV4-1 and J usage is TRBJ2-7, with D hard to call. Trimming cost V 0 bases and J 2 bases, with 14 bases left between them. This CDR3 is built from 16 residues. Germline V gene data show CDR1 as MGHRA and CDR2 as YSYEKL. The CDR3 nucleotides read TGCGCCAGCAGCCAAGATAGCCCGACTGTAACCTACGAGCAGTACTTC. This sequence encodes CASSQDSPTVTYEQYF.

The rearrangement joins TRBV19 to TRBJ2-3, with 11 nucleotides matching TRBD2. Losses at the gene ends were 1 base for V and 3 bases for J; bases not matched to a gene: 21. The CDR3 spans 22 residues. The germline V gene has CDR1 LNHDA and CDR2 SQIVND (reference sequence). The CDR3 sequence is CASSIVSGLFGASGGTTDTQYF. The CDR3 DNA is TGTGCCAGTAGTATAGTCTCCGGACTTTTTGGGGCTAGCGGGGGGACAACAGATACGCAGTATTTT.

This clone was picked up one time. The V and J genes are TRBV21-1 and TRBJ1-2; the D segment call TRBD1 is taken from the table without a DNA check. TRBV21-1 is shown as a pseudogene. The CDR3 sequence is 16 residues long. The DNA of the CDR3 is TGTGCCAGCAGCAAACGGACAGGGTCCCTATACTATGGCTACACCTTC. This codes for CASSKRTGSLYYGYTF.

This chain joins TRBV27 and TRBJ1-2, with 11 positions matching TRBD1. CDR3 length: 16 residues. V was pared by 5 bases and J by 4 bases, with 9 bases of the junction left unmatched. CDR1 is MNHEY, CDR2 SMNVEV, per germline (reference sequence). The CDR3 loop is CASSPGQGENFYGYTF. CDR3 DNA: TGTGCCAGCAGTCCGGGACAGGGGGAAAACTTCTATGGCTACACCTTC.

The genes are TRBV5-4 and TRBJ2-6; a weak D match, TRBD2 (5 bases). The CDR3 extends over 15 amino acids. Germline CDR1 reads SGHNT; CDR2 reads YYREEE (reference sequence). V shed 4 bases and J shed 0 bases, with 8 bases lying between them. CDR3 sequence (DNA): TGTGCCAGCAGCGGACGGGACTCTGGGGCCAACGTCCTGACTTTC. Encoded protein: CASSGRDSGANVLTF.

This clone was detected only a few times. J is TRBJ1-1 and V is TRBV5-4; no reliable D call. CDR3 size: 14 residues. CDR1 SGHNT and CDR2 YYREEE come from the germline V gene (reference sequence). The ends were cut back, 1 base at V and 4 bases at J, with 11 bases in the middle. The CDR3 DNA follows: TGTGCCAGCAGCTTGTTGCCGGGGAGCACTGAAGCTTTCTTT. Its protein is CASSLLPGSTEAFF.

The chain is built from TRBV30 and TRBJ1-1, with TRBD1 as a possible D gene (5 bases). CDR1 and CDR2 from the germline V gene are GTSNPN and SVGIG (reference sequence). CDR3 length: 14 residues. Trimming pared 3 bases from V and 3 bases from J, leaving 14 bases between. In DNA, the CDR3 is TGTGCCTGGAGACGAAGACGGGGGGACACTGAAGCTTTCTTT. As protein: CAWRRRRGDTEAFF.

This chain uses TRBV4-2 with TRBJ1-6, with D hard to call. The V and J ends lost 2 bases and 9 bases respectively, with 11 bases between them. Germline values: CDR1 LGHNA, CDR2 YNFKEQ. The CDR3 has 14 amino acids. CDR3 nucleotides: TGTGCCAGCAGCCAATCTGTTCCGGGTTCACCCCTCCACTTT. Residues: CASSQSVPGSPLHF.

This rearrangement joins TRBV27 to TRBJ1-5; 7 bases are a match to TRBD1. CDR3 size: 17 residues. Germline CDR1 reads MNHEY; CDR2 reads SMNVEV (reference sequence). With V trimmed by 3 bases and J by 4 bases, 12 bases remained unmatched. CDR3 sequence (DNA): TGTGCCAGCAGTTTTTCGGGACAGAAAAGGGGAAATCAGCCCCAGCATTTT. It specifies CASSFSGQKRGNQPQHF.